These 29 T cell receptor beta chains originate from one sample sequenced in a study of human T cells and chemical hapten exposure. TCRdb itself ran the RACE reads through MiXCR, one entry per CDR3 protein. This table has roughly 200,000 distinct CDR3 sequences, approximately 20% appearing once. The time point was: patch test 1, 2 weeks after DPC sensitization. Treatment defined: therapeutic diphenylcyclopropenone sensitization with weekly scalp DPC. The sequencing used whole blood, collected in connection with sensitization to the hapten diphenylcyclopropenone (DPC). All receptors derive from a woman in her forties or fifties with alopecia areata. Some clones in this sample may be carry-over from other donors' samples.

This sequence joins TRBV5-1 and TRBJ2-4; D not certain. Germline V gives CDR1 SGHRS, CDR2 YFSETQ. The V and J ends lost 4 bases and 0 bases respectively, with 14 bases between them. This CDR3 is built from 16 residues. CDR3: CASSPLEILAKNIQYF. In DNA form, the CDR3 reads TGCGCCAGCAGCCCTCTAGAGATCCTAGCCAAAAACATTCAGTACTTC.

The gene calls are TRBV20-1 and TRBJ2-1; TRBD2 might be the D (5 bases). The ends were cut back, 0 bases at V and 9 bases at J, with 21 bases in the middle. Per the germline V gene, CDR1 is DFQATT and CDR2 is SNEGSKA (reference sequence). CDR3 length: 16 residues. The CDR3 loop is CSARDLRGLVDGEQFF. The CDR3 DNA reads TGCAGTGCTAGAGATCTAAGAGGGCTAGTGGATGGTGAGCAGTTCTTC.

J is TRBJ1-1 and V is TRBV9; 9 bases are shared with TRBD1. V trimming: 3 bases; J trimming: 0 bases; junction bases outside the gene matches: 9. Per the germline V gene, CDR1 is SGDLS and CDR2 is YYNGEE. This CDR3 has 17 amino acids. The chain's CDR3 is CASSALNRGRVNTEAFF. The CDR3 nucleotides read TGTGCCAGCAGCGCTCTAAACAGGGGGCGGGTGAACACTGAAGCTTTCTTT.

V and J are TRBV5-1 and TRBJ2-1, with 12 bases identical to TRBD2. With 0 bases clipped from V and 8 bases from J, the junction kept 12 bases outside the gene matches. The CDR3 consists of 18 residues. CDR1 and CDR2 (germline): SGHRS, YFSETQ. The CDR3 protein is CASSLGTSGIVRVDEQFF. The CDR3, as DNA: TGCGCCAGCAGCTTGGGGACTAGCGGGATCGTGCGGGTCGATGAGCAGTTCTTC.

The sample holds many counts of this clonotype. This rearrangement joins TRBV5-1 to TRBJ2-1; 10 bases are shared with TRBD2. Germline V gene lookup returns CDR1 SGHRS and CDR2 YFSETQ. The CDR3 contains 15 residues. V shed 3 bases, J shed 9 bases, and the junction held 9 bases outside the gene matches. CDR3 sequence: CASSSQREGHGEQFF. The CDR3 DNA is TGCGCCAGCAGCTCACAGCGGGAGGGCCACGGTGAGCAGTTCTTC.

This chain connects TRBV18 to TRBJ1-1; D may be TRBD1 (5 bases). This CDR3 region has 13 residues. Trimming pared 1 base from V and 8 bases from J, leaving 11 bases between. The germline gives CDR1 KGHSH, CDR2 LQKENI. The DNA of the CDR3 is TGTGCCAGCTCACCACGGACGTCAGGGGAAGCTTTCTTT. Translation: CASSPRTSGEAFF.

The V gene is TRBV10-1, the J gene TRBJ2-2; D call uncertain. The CDR3 has 13 amino acids. Per germline, CDR1 WNHNN and CDR2 SYGVQD (reference sequence). Trimming cost V 6 bases and J 4 bases, with 9 bases left between them. CDR3 bases: TGCGCCAGCAGGGCCAGTGGCACCGGGGAGCTGTTTTTT. Translating gives CASRASGTGELFF.

This clonotype was seen a handful of times. The chain is built from TRBV7-2 and TRBJ1-6; D call uncertain. This CDR3 contains 12 residues. Trimming pared 2 bases from V and 11 bases from J, leaving 7 bases between. Germline V CDR1 and CDR2: SGHTA, FQGNSA. CDR3 sequence reads: CASSLRIPPLHF. The CDR3 DNA is TGTGCCAGCAGCTTAAGAATCCCACCCCTCCACTTT. Full variable domain (rest looked up from reference TRBV7-2 and TRBJ1-6): GAGVSQSPSNKVTEKGKDVELRCDPISGHTALYWYRQSLGQGLEFLIYFQGNSAPDKSGLPSDRFSAERTGGSVSTLTIQRTQQEDSAVYLCASSLRIPPLHFGNGTRLTVT.

This clonotype turned up a few times. This rearrangement joins TRBV6-5 to TRBJ1-4, with a weak D call TRBD1 (6 bases). The CDR3 is 14 residues long. Between the trimmed V and J ends, which lost 5 bases and 11 bases, there was a span of 18 bases. Germline V CDR1 and CDR2: MNHEY, SVGAGI. The CDR3 bases are TGTGCCAGCAGTCCCGACAGGCCCGGGGGTAAACTGTTTTTT. This encodes CASSPDRPGGKLFF.

This clonotype was counted between two and nine times. The genes are TRBV29-1 and TRBJ2-7, with 9 nucleotides matching TRBD1. The CDR3 length is 13 residues. V lost 7 bases to trimming and J lost 0 bases; unmatched junction nucleotides: 4. Germline V gene lookup returns CDR1 SQVTM and CDR2 ANQGSEA. Here the CDR3 DNA reads TGCAGCGGCCGGACAGGGGACTCCTACGAGCAGTACTTC. Its protein is CSGRTGDSYEQYF.

In its sample, this clonotype was seen once. This chain joins TRBV20-1 and TRBJ2-3, with 7 bases lining up with TRBD2. Trimming removed 5 bases from V and 1 base from J; junction bases left unmatched: 6. Germline V CDR1 and CDR2: DFQATT, SNEGSKA (reference sequence). CDR3 size: 14 residues. The CDR3 bases are TGCAGTGCTCAACGGGAGGTGGGCACAGATACGCAGTATTTT. Residues: CSAQREVGTDTQYF.

The V and J genes are TRBV24-1 and TRBJ2-2; TRBD1 might be the D (6 bases). This CDR3 spans 16 amino acids. Germline-derived CDR1 and CDR2 are KGHDR and SFDVKD. V shed 3 bases and J shed 2 bases, with 12 bases lying between them. This CDR3 reads CATSDLSGHNTGELFF. CDR3 nucleotides: TGTGCCACCAGTGATCTATCGGGACACAACACCGGGGAGCTGTTTTTT.

The table lists this clonotype with many counts. The chain carries TRBV9 and TRBJ2-4, with 8 bases aligning to TRBD1. This CDR3 spans 17 amino acids. Germline loops: CDR1 SGDLS, CDR2 YYNGEE. Trimming cost V 4 bases and J 3 bases; bases outside gene matches: 12. In DNA, the CDR3 is TGTGCCAGCAGCTTAAGTCCCGGGACAGGTAGCAAAAACATTCAGTACTTC. This gives the protein CASSLSPGTGSKNIQYF.

This clonotype was seen only a few times. The chain uses TRBV7-8 and TRBJ1-1; D is possibly TRBD1 (6 bases). Trimming stripped 4 bases from V and 0 bases from J, with 12 bases between. The V gene's germline CDR1 is SGHVS and CDR2 FQNEAQ. The CDR3 contains 15 residues. CDR3 loop: CASSSTQGMNTEAFF. The CDR3 DNA sequence: TGTGCCAGCAGCTCAACACAGGGTATGAACACTGAAGCTTTCTTT.

The genes are TRBV20-1 and TRBJ2-3; D may be TRBD2 (5 bases). The CDR3 covers 15 residues. From germline, CDR1 is DFQATT and CDR2 SNEGSKA (reference sequence). V lost 6 bases and J lost 0, with 16 bases in between. CDR3 residues: CSAQARVKSTDTQYF. DNA of the CDR3: TGCAGTGCCCAGGCGAGGGTCAAGAGCACAGATACGCAGTATTTT.

This clonotype was counted a few times. The chain couples TRBV5-1 to TRBJ2-1, with 9 bases identical to TRBD2. The CDR3 is 15 amino acids. Germline trimming cut 6 bases from V and 1 base from J; bases unmatched to any gene: 5. The germline CDR1 and CDR2 sequences are SGHRS and YFSETQ. In nucleotides, the CDR3 is TGCGCCAGCACGCCAGCGGGAGGATCCTACAATGAGCAGTTCTTC. Protein: CASTPAGGSYNEQFF.

This clonotype was detected ten times or more. The chain couples TRBV5-1 to TRBJ1-4; no clear D. The V gene lost 0 bases and the J gene lost 0 bases, with 9 bases spanning the gap. CDR3 length equals 16 residues. Per germline, CDR1 SGHRS and CDR2 YFSETQ. The CDR3, as DNA: TGCGCCAGCAGCTTGGCCGACGGGACAACTAATGAAAAACTGTTTTTT. It codes for CASSLADGTTNEKLFF.

The chain links TRBV20-1 to TRBJ2-1, with 11 bases matching TRBD2. V dropped 5 bases and J dropped 9; count of bases not matched to a gene: 9. Germline lookup yields CDR1 DFQATT and CDR2 SNEGSKA (reference sequence). This CDR3 has 14 residues. The CDR3 loop reads CSAGLSGRASEQFF. The CDR3, as DNA: TGCAGTGCTGGACTTAGCGGGAGGGCCAGTGAGCAGTTCTTC.

The chain employs TRBV10-3 and TRBJ2-2; 10 bases are a match to TRBD1. Germline V lookup: CDR1 ENHRY, CDR2 SYGVKD. Trimming cost V 2 bases and J 4 bases; bases outside gene matches: 4. The CDR3 length is 16 residues. CDR3 in amino acids: CAISEPGQGSTGELFF. CDR3 nucleotide sequence: TGTGCCATCAGTGAGCCGGGACAGGGGTCCACCGGGGAGCTGTTTTTT.

This clonotype turned up a few times. The chain recombines TRBV20-1 with TRBJ2-7; D may be TRBD1 or TRBD2 (5 bases each). Germline loops: CDR1 DFQATT, CDR2 SNEGSKA (reference sequence). The ends were cut back, 1 base at V and 1 base at J, with 11 bases in the middle. CDR3 length equals 14 residues. This chain's CDR3 is CSARAGPPSYEQYF. DNA of the CDR3: TGCAGTGCTAGAGCGGGACCTCCTTCCTACGAGCAGTACTTC.

This clonotype occurred a few times. V and J are TRBV9 and TRBJ1-2, with TRBD1 matching 11 bases. V shed 2 bases and J 5 bases; nucleotides not matched to a gene: 5. From germline, CDR1 is SGDLS and CDR2 YYNGEE. This CDR3 has 15 residues. The CDR3 DNA follows: TGTGCCAGCAGCGTGGCGGGACAGGGGGTTTATGGCTACACCTTC. It is translated as CASSVAGQGVYGYTF.

This clonotype has just a few counts. The chain carries TRBV10-3 and TRBJ2-3; D gene ambiguous. The CDR3 is 12 residues long. The germline gives CDR1 ENHRY, CDR2 SYGVKD. Trimming took off 7 bases at V and 2 bases at J, with 7 bases between the two ends. CDR3 residues: CAIKGLTDTQYF. The CDR3, as DNA: TGTGCCATCAAGGGTCTCACAGATACGCAGTATTTT.

The rearrangement links TRBV18 to TRBJ2-2; D gene ambiguous. CDR3 length equals 12 residues. V was pared by 4 bases and J by 6 bases, with 6 bases between. Per germline, CDR1 KGHSH and CDR2 LQKENI. The CDR3 sequence: CASSLRAGELFF. The CDR3 DNA reads as TGTGCCAGCTCACTAAGAGCCGGGGAGCTGTTTTTT.

The J gene is TRBJ2-1, the V gene TRBV20-1; TRBD2 is a possible D gene (6 bases). CDR3 length: 14 amino acids. Germline V lookup: CDR1 DFQATT, CDR2 SNEGSKA (reference sequence). The germline V and J ends were trimmed by 6 bases and 9 bases, with 21 bases remaining between them. Written as DNA, the CDR3 is TGCAGTGCCGAACTAGCAAGGGGAAATAGTGAGCAGTTCTTC. It encodes CSAELARGNSEQFF.

V usage is TRBV20-1 and J usage is TRBJ2-7; 9 bases align to TRBD2. CDR3 length equals 16 residues. After removal of 2 bases from V and 6 bases from J, the junction contained 14 bases not matched to a gene. Germline V gene data show CDR1 as DFQATT and CDR2 as SNEGSKA (reference sequence). The CDR3 region has the DNA TGCAGTGCTAGAAATCCCGGGCAGGCGCGGGAGGGCGAGCAGTACTTC. This sequence encodes CSARNPGQAREGEQYF.

This chain links TRBV5-1 with TRBJ2-5; 9 bases line up with TRBD2. The V segment lost 2 bases and the J segment 2 bases; nucleotides outside the gene matches: 4. The germline gives CDR1 SGHRS, CDR2 YFSETQ. The CDR3 loop spans 15 amino acids. The CDR3 protein is CASSLIAGVQETQYF. DNA of the CDR3: TGCGCCAGCAGCTTAATAGCGGGAGTGCAAGAGACCCAGTACTTC.

This clonotype was seen a handful of times. The chain recombines TRBV20-1 with TRBJ1-1; D perhaps matches TRBD1 (5 bases). Germline-derived CDR1 and CDR2 are DFQATT and SNEGSKA (reference sequence). V was trimmed by 2 bases and J by 2 bases, leaving 12 bases between them. CDR3 length: 14 amino acids. CDR3 coding DNA: TGCAGTGCTAGAAATTTTGGGGGAAACACTGAAGCTTTCTTT. Translation gives CSARNFGGNTEAFF.

There are many counts of this clonotype. The chain combines TRBV11-2 with TRBJ2-2; D is perhaps TRBD2 (5 bases). Germline values: CDR1 SGHAT, CDR2 FQNNGV. This CDR3 spans 13 amino acids. V was clipped by 3 bases and J by 4 bases, with 6 bases between them. CDR3 nucleotides: TGTGCCAGCAGCTTTCGGGGCACCGGGGAGCTGTTTTTT. This encodes CASSFRGTGELFF.

This clonotype was detected only a few times. The DNA is left out, because the CDR3 cannot be placed on it with certainty; the CDR3 is given as TCRdb lists it. The chain is built from TRBV11-2 and TRBJ2-1; TRBD1 is the table's D call and was not checked against the DNA. Germline loops: CDR1 SGHAT, CDR2 FQNNGV. With termini counted, the CDR3 has 14 amino acids. The CDR3 sequence: CASSLDWGQGASFF.